This T cell receptor beta chain was recovered during a study of monozygotic twins with inflammatory bowel disease. The template-switching step introduced UMIs that carried a 6-nucleotide sample barcode. TCRdb re-called the 5' RACE reads, yielding one record per CDR3 amino acid sequence without DNA. The sample has about 93,000 distinct CDR3 sequences, and its top ten clones hold approximately 7.4%. The CDR3 consists of 15 residues. Germline values: CDR1 MNHEY, CDR2 SVGAGI. This TCR was sampled from a human donor with ulcerative colitis or Crohn's disease, or a healthy co-twin of an affected twin (not recorded which). Sequencing was performed on blood. The V gene is TRBV6-5, the J gene TRBJ2-7; TCRdb designates TRBD1, a call that cannot be tested without DNA. CDR3 loop: CASSYGGGHTYEQYF.